This T cell receptor beta chain was recovered during a study of shared clonotypes between healthy human individuals. For this clone: What it recognizes is unknown.

HIV-negative, healthy adults without recent acute infections or vaccinations were the donors. CD45RA-negative memory and CD45RA+ naive subsets were split from the CD4+ cells. Repertoires were generated with immunoSEQ multiplex PCR, while TCRdb's copy carries only in-frame clones and drops some. This sample has about 2.4 million clones, with roughly 92% found just once. The germline V gene encodes CDR1 LNHDA and CDR2 SQIVND (reference sequence). There are 15 residues in the CDR3. Trimming pared 10 bases from V and 7 bases from J, leaving 25 bases between. Study-wide findings and caveats: In general, naive subsets displayed greater estimated richness than memory subsets did. Four donors held about 4.6% of naive CD4 clonotypes in common.

The sequenced sample was naive CD4+ T cells sorted from blood. As to subset: CD45RA+ positively selected. The receptor comes from a man younger than 35 in good health. V and J are TRBV19 and TRBJ2-5; possible D gene TRBD2, 6 bases. In DNA, the CDR3 is TGTGCCACTTCGCCAGGTTGGGACTTAACGGGGACCCAGTACTTC. The encoded protein is CATSPGWDLTGTQYF.